A single sample is the source of the 11 T cell receptor beta chains below, sequenced in a study of cytomegalovirus exposure and HLA in healthy donors. 60 Vbeta and 13 Jbeta primers were used in PCR. TCRdb keeps only in-frame clones here, not all; method: immunoSEQ multiplex PCR. The sample holds approximately 100,000 clones, roughly 74% seen once. The specimen sequenced was PBMCs. The receptors come from a woman in her forties in good health and CMV-seronegative.

The chain employs TRBV7-9 and TRBJ2-7; 8 bases are shared with TRBD1. The CDR3 sequence is 12 residues long. The V gene's germline CDR1 is SEHNR and CDR2 FQNEAQ (reference sequence). V lost 4 bases, J lost 6 bases, and 2 bases stayed unmatched. This chain's CDR3 is CASSYTGGEQYF. The CDR3 DNA is TGTGCCAGCAGCTATACAGGGGGCGAGCAGTACTTC.

The chain employs TRBV6-5 and TRBJ2-3; no clear D. Trimming took 7 bases from V and 0 from J, leaving 11 bases between them. The CDR3 length is 14 residues. Germline V gene sequence: CDR1 MNHEY, CDR2 SVGAGI. The CDR3 bases are TGTGCCAGCACCCCGGAGTCTAGCACAGATACGCAGTATTTT. Its protein product is CASTPESSTDTQYF.

This clone was seen once. This chain connects TRBV7-6 to TRBJ2-5, with D possibly matching TRBD2 (5 bases). Trimming took 0 bases from V and 7 from J, leaving 15 bases between them. The CDR3 loop spans 15 amino acids. The germline V gene has CDR1 SGHVS and CDR2 FNYEAQ. In nucleotides, the CDR3 is TGTGCCAGCAGCTTAGCGGGTAGCGCCAGTGGGACCCAGTACTTC. It encodes CASSLAGSASGTQYF.

This clone has only a few counts. The chain uses TRBV28 and TRBJ2-7; maybe TRBD1 (7 bases). This CDR3 region has 14 residues. Looked up from germline, CDR1 is MDHEN and CDR2 is SYDVKM. Between the trimmed V and J ends, which lost 5 bases and 7 bases, there was a span of 18 bases. CDR3 sequence: CASSEDRRGGEQYF. The CDR3 DNA follows: TGTGCCAGCAGTGAGGACAGGAGGGGTGGGGAGCAGTACTTC.

The rearrangement links TRBV5-1 to TRBJ2-7; 10 nucleotides match TRBD2. Trimming took 5 bases from V and 4 from J; bases not matched to a gene: 9. CDR1 SGHRS and CDR2 YFSETQ come from the germline V gene. The CDR3 extends over 15 amino acids. The CDR3 nucleotides are TGCGCCAGCAGTAAAGCTAGCGGGGGTAAATACGAGCAGTACTTC. Translating it yields CASSKASGGKYEQYF.

This chain joins TRBV19 and TRBJ1-1; D not certain. In germline, CDR1 is LNHDA, CDR2 SQIVND (reference sequence). CDR3 length: 14 amino acids. Trimming took 3 bases from V and 1 from J, leaving 9 bases between them. The CDR3 DNA reads as TGTGCCAGTAGTATCGGCCGGGAGAACACTGAAGCTTTCTTT. The encoded protein is CASSIGRENTEAFF.

The V and J genes are TRBV7-2 and TRBJ2-7; D gene ambiguous. In germline, CDR1 is SGHTA, CDR2 FQGNSA. This CDR3 has 13 amino acids. With 7 bases removed from V and 2 bases from J, the gap between germline ends came to 12 bases. As DNA, the CDR3 is TGTGCCAGCACCGAACTATCCCCCTACGAGCAGTACTTC. This translates into CASTELSPYEQYF.

On this clone: One end of the junction fails to match germline, which may point to a read error. The J gene is TRBJ2-7, the V gene TRBV7-9; a weak D match, TRBD1 (6 bases). Germline V lookup: CDR1 SEHNR, CDR2 FQNEAQ (reference sequence). The CDR3 loop spans 14 amino acids. CDR3 in amino acids: CSSSFPRDTYEQYF. As DNA, the CDR3 is TGTTCCAGCAGCTTCCCCCGGGACACCTACGAGCAGTACTTC.

The V call is TRBV5-4, the J call TRBJ2-7; 9 nucleotides line up with TRBD2. Germline loops: CDR1 SGHNT, CDR2 YYREEE (reference sequence). V was clipped by 4 bases and J by 2 bases; unmatched bases: 10. The CDR3 loop spans 16 amino acids. CDR3 nucleotides: TGTGCCAGCAGCCATAAGGGAGCGGGGGGTCCCTACGAGCAGTACTTC. It is translated as CASSHKGAGGPYEQYF.

This chain joins TRBV29-1 and TRBJ2-1, with D unresolved. Germline V gene lookup returns CDR1 SQVTM and CDR2 ANQGSEA. This CDR3 comprises 14 residues. Trimming shortened V by 3 bases and J by 1 base, and 10 bases separated the two germline ends. This CDR3 reads CSVEVSRSYNEQFF. The CDR3, as DNA: TGCAGCGTTGAGGTTAGCCGGTCCTACAATGAGCAGTTCTTC.

This clone was counted between two and nine times. The gene calls are TRBV9 and TRBJ1-6; 9 bases are a match to TRBD1. CDR1 and CDR2 from the germline V gene are SGDLS and YYNGEE. With V trimmed by 0 bases and J by 5 bases, 6 bases remained unmatched. The CDR3 extends over 17 amino acids. The CDR3 DNA is TGTGCCAGCAGCGTAGAGAGCTGGACAGGGGATAATTCACCCCTCCACTTT. As protein: CASSVESWTGDNSPLHF. Together with reference TRBV9 and TRBJ1-6, the CDR3 gives the full variable domain: DSGVTQTPKHLITATGQRVTLRCSPRSGDLSVYWYQQSLDQGLQFLIQYYNGEERAKGNILERFSAQQFPDLHSELNLSSLELGDSALYFCASSVESWTGDNSPLHFGNGTRLTVT.